These 21 T cell receptor beta chains came from one sample sequenced in a study of breast tumors, draining lymph nodes, adjacent tissues (dated by TCRdb to 2015 to 2016). Library prep was done by multiplex PCR. Sequencing relied on an Illumina HiSeq 2000. The public reads were reprocessed in TCRdb via fastp at Q25 and MiXCR, keeping in-frame beta chains. Rows are combined by CDR3 protein, so each entry shows the most common genes and DNA. This sample gives tens of thousands of distinct CDR3 sequences in total; 63% of them show up just once. Clones ranked in the top ten supply 15% to 20% of the sample. The sequenced material came from breast tumor tissue. Source of these receptors: a female donor with breast cancer. Some clones in this sample may be carry-over from other donors' samples.

The chain employs TRBV5-4 and TRBJ2-7; tentative D call: TRBD2 (6 bases). This CDR3 has 14 amino acids. CDR1 is SGHNT, CDR2 YYREEE, per germline (reference sequence). The V and J ends lost 2 bases and 5 bases respectively, with 14 bases between them. The CDR3 sequence is CASSLGSRRDEQYF. DNA of the CDR3: TGTGCCAGCAGCTTAGGCTCTAGGAGGGACGAGCAGTACTTC.

The chain couples TRBV9 to TRBJ1-6; D remains unclear. The CDR3 consists of 12 residues. Trimming took 3 bases from V and 5 from J, leaving 3 bases between them. CDR1 is SGDLS, CDR2 YYNGEE, per germline. The CDR3: CASSGHNSPLHF. In nucleotides, the CDR3 is TGTGCCAGCAGCGGACATAATTCACCCCTCCACTTT.

The chain recombines TRBV18 with TRBJ2-2; a possible D gene is TRBD1 (6 bases). CDR3 length: 11 residues. The germline gives CDR1 KGHSH, CDR2 LQKENI. Here the CDR3 reads CDRATTGELFF. As DNA, the CDR3 is TGTGACAGGGCCACCACCGGGGAGCTGTTTTTT.

This clonotype qualifies as medium-sized (0.01 to 0.1%). This sequence joins TRBV20-1 and TRBJ1-6, with D perhaps TRBD1 (6 bases). The CDR3 totals 13 residues. Trimming pared 6 bases from V and 7 bases from J, leaving 13 bases between. Germline assignment: CDR1 DFQATT and CDR2 SNEGSKA (reference sequence). CDR3: CSAAGHLNSPLHF. CDR3 coding DNA: TGCAGTGCCGCGGGACACTTAAATTCACCCCTCCACTTT.

CDR3 sequence: CASSLVGDRGYTF. CDR3 bases: TGTGCCAGCAGCTTAGTTGGGGACAGGGGCTACACCTTC. V is TRBV7-9 and J is TRBJ1-2; TRBD1 matches 8 bases. Germline values: CDR1 SEHNR, CDR2 FQNEAQ (reference sequence). V dropped 1 base and J dropped 8; count of bases not matched to a gene: 3. The CDR3 consists of 13 residues.

The rearrangement uses TRBV5-6 and TRBJ2-5; 7 positions agree with TRBD2. With V trimmed by 2 bases and J by 5 bases, 9 bases remained unmatched. The V gene's germline CDR1 is SGHDT and CDR2 YYEEEE. CDR3 length: 15 amino acids. The CDR3 loop is CASSFSRGSSETQYF. DNA of the CDR3: TGTGCCAGCAGCTTTTCGCGGGGGTCGAGTGAGACCCAGTACTTC.

This clonotype showed up just a few times. This chain links TRBV7-7 with TRBJ2-1; perhaps TRBD2 as D (5 bases). This CDR3 comprises 13 residues. CDR1 and CDR2 from the germline V gene are SSHAT and FNYEAQ (reference sequence). In DNA, the CDR3 is TGTGCTGGCAGCCTCCGGGAAAGCAATGAGCAGTTCTTC. Translation: CAGSLRESNEQFF.

This clonotype was detected only a few times. The rearrangement uses TRBV2 and TRBJ1-6, with D tentatively TRBD1 (5 bases). The CDR3 has 15 amino acids. V was pared by 2 bases and J by 9 bases, with 14 bases between. Germline V gene data show CDR1 as SNHLY and CDR2 as FYNNEI. The CDR3 DNA is TGTGCCAGCAGTGAAAGAGGGGCTACGAGTTCACCCCTCCACTTT. Protein sequence: CASSERGATSSPLHF.

The chain links TRBV7-8 to TRBJ2-5; 7 bases are shared with TRBD2. V was clipped by 4 bases and J by 4 bases; unmatched bases: 0. Germline V gene data show CDR1 as SGHVS and CDR2 as FQNEAQ. The CDR3 loop spans 12 amino acids. This chain's CDR3 is CASSWGGETQYF. In DNA form, the CDR3 reads TGTGCCAGCAGCTGGGGGGGAGAGACCCAGTACTTC.

This rearrangement joins TRBV7-3 to TRBJ2-7; 10 positions agree with TRBD1. The CDR3 length is 15 residues. Germline loops: CDR1 SGHTA, CDR2 FQGTGA. V trimming: 4 bases; J trimming: 1 base; junction bases outside the gene matches: 4. CDR3 DNA: TGTGCCAGCAGCTCCCAGGGACAGGGGTCCTACGAGCAGTACTTC. Translating it yields CASSSQGQGSYEQYF.

This clonotype was seen only a few times. The V and J genes are TRBV5-1 and TRBJ2-7; 7 bases line up with TRBD1. CDR3 size: 13 residues. With V trimmed by 4 bases and J by 4 bases, 5 bases remained unmatched. CDR1 and CDR2 (germline): SGHRS, YFSETQ. CDR3 sequence (DNA): TGCGCCAGCAGCCCCGGACAGGTTTACGAGCAGTACTTC. Translated, it gives CASSPGQVYEQYF.

As concerns this clonotype: The missing conserved phenylalanine or tryptophan at the end of this CDR3 makes a read error likely. The limits of the CDR3 on the DNA are not certain, so only TCRdb's listed CDR3 is given. The chain recombines TRBV14 with TRBJ2-1; TRBD1, the table's D call, was not compared with the DNA. Per germline, CDR1 SGHDN and CDR2 FVKESK. The CDR3 region is 17 residues in length, termini included. This CDR3 reads CASSHVGQGYYGYTFGS.

With regard to this clonotype: As the CDR3 is not closed by the conserved phenylalanine or tryptophan, this likely results from a read error. The V gene is TRBV5-1, the J gene TRBJ2-7, with 12 nucleotides matching TRBD2. V lost 4 bases, J lost 0 bases, and 11 bases stayed unmatched. The CDR3 consists of 18 residues. Germline CDR1 is SGHRS and CDR2 is YFSETQ. The CDR3 is CASSPGLAGNPHSYEQYL. The CDR3 bases are TGCGCCAGCAGCCCTGGACTAGCGGGAAACCCTCACTCCTACGAGCAGTACCTC.

V usage is TRBV25-1 and J usage is TRBJ2-2; D may match TRBD1 or TRBD2 (5 bases each). V lost 8 bases and J 4 bases, leaving 14 bases between the germline ends. Germline V gene data show CDR1 as MGHDK and CDR2 as SYGVNS. There are 14 residues in the CDR3. In DNA, the CDR3 is TGTGCCAGCCGCCGGGACGGTTTCACCGGGGAGCTGTTTTTT. The encoded protein is CASRRDGFTGELFF.

The sample holds many counts of this clonotype. The chain recombines TRBV7-2 with TRBJ2-3; D call uncertain. Germline assignment: CDR1 SGHTA and CDR2 FQGNSA. Trimming pared 5 bases from V and 2 bases from J, leaving 11 bases between. This CDR3 comprises 14 residues. In DNA form, the CDR3 reads TGTGCCAGCAGCCCCACCTTAGCCACAGATACGCAGTATTTT. Translated: CASSPTLATDTQYF.

The chain uses TRBV5-1 and TRBJ2-1; D perhaps matches TRBD2 (5 bases). V was cut by 0 bases and J by 4 bases, with 14 bases left in between. Germline V gene sequence: CDR1 SGHRS, CDR2 YFSETQ. The CDR3 is 16 amino acids. The CDR3 protein is CASSLVAGGFYNEQFF. The DNA of the CDR3 is TGCGCCAGCAGCTTGGTGGCGGGTGGCTTTTACAATGAGCAGTTCTTC.

To note about this clonotype: An end of the junction differs from the germline gene, which may be a read error. The J gene is TRBJ2-7, the V gene TRBV3-1; 12 bases map to TRBD1. The CDR3 is 15 residues long. CDR1 LGHDT and CDR2 YNNKEL come from the germline V gene (reference sequence). The CDR3, as DNA: TGCGCCAGCAGCCAAGCCGGGACAGGGGGCGGTGAGCAGTACTTC. Translated: CASSQAGTGGGEQYF.

This chain links TRBV6-1 with TRBJ2-7, with 9 positions matching TRBD1. The CDR3 extends over 15 amino acids. The J segment lost 7 bases and the V segment lost 2 bases, leaving 9 bases of the junction unmatched. Germline V gene sequence: CDR1 MNHNS, CDR2 SASEGT. CDR3 in DNA: TGTGCCAGCAGTGAACAAGGGACAGGGTCGGGTGAGCAGTACTTC. Its protein product is CASSEQGTGSGEQYF.

The V and J genes are TRBV15 and TRBJ2-5; TRBD2 agrees at 12 bases. The CDR3 is 15 amino acids. From germline, CDR1 is LNHNV and CDR2 YYDKDF (reference sequence). V was clipped by 2 bases and J by 5 bases; unmatched bases: 3. CDR3 residues: CATSRMGTSGETQYF. DNA for the CDR3: TGTGCCACCAGCAGAATGGGGACTAGCGGGGAGACCCAGTACTTC.

For this clonotype: At one boundary the junction diverges from the germline segment, which might be a read error. The chain links TRBV7-9 to TRBJ1-4; the D is unclear. The germline gives CDR1 SEHNR, CDR2 FQNEAQ (reference sequence). The CDR3 is made up of 11 amino acids. The CDR3 DNA is TGTGCCAGCAGCTTCGATGAAAAACTGTTTTTC. This translates into CASSFDEKLFF.

The chain combines TRBV5-1 with TRBJ1-6; D not resolved. The CDR3 covers 14 residues. V was pared by 0 bases and J by 10 bases, with 11 bases between. Germline CDR1 SGHRS, CDR2 YFSETQ. CDR3 bases: TGCGCCAGCAGCTTGGAGGGTCTGGGGTCACCCCTCCACTTT. This codes for CASSLEGLGSPLHF.